The 22 T cell receptor beta chains given below trace back to one sample, sequenced in a study of blood T cell repertoires in COVID-19. The assay was immunoSEQ multiplex PCR, and TCRdb's table has in-frame clones only and misses some. The sample shows 80,000 to 100,000 clones, about 84% of them seen only once. Sequencing used peripheral blood. The receptor source for this set is a man aged 55 to 70 with acute or convalescent COVID-19.

This clone was seen a handful of times. The chain is built from TRBV9 and TRBJ1-6; D unresolved. Germline CDR1 SGDLS, CDR2 YYNGEE. V lost 3 bases and J lost 7, with 5 bases in between. The CDR3 loop spans 12 amino acids. CDR3 bases: TGTGCCAGCAGCGACAGCAATTCACCCCTCCACTTT. Translation gives CASSDSNSPLHF.

This clone was counted a few times. The CDR3 loop is CASIPLRLGQGEAFF. The CDR3 nucleotides read TGTGCCAGCATTCCCTTACGACTCGGACAGGGCGAAGCTTTCTTT. This chain links TRBV6-6 with TRBJ1-1; 8 bases agree with TRBD1. The CDR3 loop spans 15 amino acids. Germline V gene sequence: CDR1 MNHNY, CDR2 SVGAGI (reference sequence). Trimming cost V 7 bases and J 8 bases; bases outside gene matches: 15.

The chain couples TRBV6-5 to TRBJ1-4; 7 bases agree with TRBD1. CDR3 length: 14 residues. Trimming removed 8 bases from V and 7 bases from J; junction bases left unmatched: 10. CDR1 MNHEY and CDR2 SVGAGI come from the germline V gene. The CDR3 DNA sequence: TGTGCCAGCTCGTACGACAGGGTCGGTGAAAAACTGTTTTTT. Amino acids: CASSYDRVGEKLFF.

The J gene is TRBJ1-2, the V gene TRBV6-5, with 8 positions matching TRBD1. Germline CDR1 MNHEY, CDR2 SVGAGI. V gave up 7 bases and J gave up 4 bases; unmatched junction bases: 8. The CDR3 is made up of 14 amino acids. The CDR3 DNA is TGTGCCAGCACCCGGACAGGGTTCGCCTATGGCTACACCTTC. Its translation is CASTRTGFAYGYTF.

This clone was counted a single time. The V call is TRBV6-6, the J call TRBJ1-1; D perhaps matches TRBD1 (5 bases). CDR3 length equals 15 residues. Looked up from germline, CDR1 is MNHNY and CDR2 is SVGAGI (reference sequence). Trimming cost V 2 bases and J 2 bases, with 12 bases left between them. The CDR3 loop is CASSYGTGRNTEAFF. The CDR3 DNA reads TGTGCCAGCAGTTACGGCACAGGTCGAAACACTGAAGCTTTCTTT.

This clone was seen repeatedly, ten times or more. The same CDR3 is also encoded by other DNA sequences in this sample. The chain combines TRBV10-3 with TRBJ1-1; D unclear. CDR1 ENHRY and CDR2 SYGVKD come from the germline V gene. Trimming pared 0 bases from V and 4 bases from J, leaving 9 bases between. This CDR3 region has 14 residues. CDR3 residues: CAISESRGSTEAFF. CDR3 in DNA: TGTGCCATCAGTGAGTCTCGGGGAAGCACTGAAGCTTTCTTT.

This clone was found once. V is TRBV2 and J is TRBJ2-2, with D hard to call. Trimming took off 3 bases at V and 5 bases at J, with 10 bases between the two ends. The CDR3 consists of 14 residues. Germline assignment: CDR1 SNHLY and CDR2 FYNNEI. CDR3 DNA sequence: TGTGCCAGCAGTGAGGATCGGGTGACCGGGGAGCTGTTTTTT. Its translation: CASSEDRVTGELFF. The variable domain in full, with the rest retrieved from reference TRBV2 and TRBJ2-2, is EPEVTQTPSHQVTQMGQEVILRCVPISNHLYFYWYRQILGQKVEFLVSFYNNEISEKSEIFDDQFSVERPDGSNFTLKIRSTKLEDSAMYFCASSEDRVTGELFFGEGSRLTVL.

The V and J genes are TRBV12-5 and TRBJ2-3, with a weak D call TRBD1 (6 bases). This CDR3 comprises 13 residues. From germline, CDR1 is LGHNT and CDR2 FRNRAP. Trimming pared 4 bases from V and 2 bases from J, leaving 7 bases between. CDR3 sequence: CASGYRVTDTQYF. The CDR3 DNA follows: TGTGCTAGTGGTTACAGGGTCACAGATACGCAGTATTTT.

The genes are TRBV3-1 (or the pseudogene TRBV3-2) and TRBJ2-4, with D perhaps TRBD1 (6 bases). The V gene lost 3 bases and the J gene lost 0 bases, with 12 bases spanning the gap. This CDR3 has 16 amino acids. CDR1 is LGHDT and CDR2 is YNNKEL in the germline V gene (reference sequence). The CDR3 is CASSHVRGVAKNIQYF. CDR3 in DNA: TGTGCCAGCAGCCATGTCAGGGGTGTAGCCAAAAACATTCAGTACTTC.

This sequence joins TRBV3-1 (or the pseudogene TRBV3-2) and TRBJ2-7; D might be TRBD1 (6 bases). V lost 2 bases, J lost 1 base, and 18 bases lay in between. CDR1 and CDR2 (germline): LGHDT, YNNKEL (reference sequence). The CDR3 has 17 amino acids. The CDR3 reads CASSQTTDRYPSYEQYF. The CDR3 DNA sequence: TGTGCCAGCAGCCAAACAACCGACAGGTACCCTTCCTACGAGCAGTACTTC.

The chain has TRBV19 and TRBJ1-5; 7 nucleotides align to TRBD1. The junction had 4 bases not matched to a gene; V was cut back by 4 bases and J by 4 bases. In germline, CDR1 is LNHDA, CDR2 SQIVND (reference sequence). The CDR3 runs 14 residues. In nucleotides, the CDR3 is TGTGCCAGTAGTAGGGGGACAGTTAATCAGCCCCAGCATTTT. Protein sequence: CASSRGTVNQPQHF. Full variable domain (remainder filled in from reference TRBV19 and TRBJ1-5): DGGITQSPKYLFRKEGQNVTLSCEQNLNHDAMYWYRQDPGQGLRLIYYSQIVNDFQKGDIAEGYSVSREKKESFPLTVTSAQKNPTAFYLCASSRGTVNQPQHFGDGTRLSIL.

The rearrangement uses TRBV9 and TRBJ2-1, with 7 nucleotides matching TRBD1. In germline, CDR1 is SGDLS, CDR2 YYNGEE. The ends lost 3 bases at V and 9 bases at J; junction bases unmatched: 6. The CDR3 runs to 13 residues. In nucleotides, the CDR3 is TGTGCCAGCAGCGGGGGGACAGTTAGTGAGCAGTTCTTC. It specifies CASSGGTVSEQFF. The full variable domain, in which reference TRBV9 and TRBJ2-1 provide the parts outside the CDR3, is DSGVTQTPKHLITATGQRVTLRCSPRSGDLSVYWYQQSLDQGLQFLIQYYNGEERAKGNILERFSAQQFPDLHSELNLSSLELGDSALYFCASSGGTVSEQFFGPGTRLTVL.

The rearrangement links TRBV19 to TRBJ2-7; 8 bases are a match to TRBD2. The V gene end was trimmed by 2 bases and the J gene end by 7 bases; junction bases not matched to a gene: 7. CDR1 and CDR2 (germline): LNHDA, SQIVND (reference sequence). CDR3 size: 14 residues. CDR3 residues: CASSISGPSGEQYF. The CDR3 nucleotides read TGTGCCAGTAGTATATCCGGCCCTAGCGGGGAGCAGTACTTC.

J is TRBJ2-3 and V is TRBV27; 8 bases align to TRBD2. From germline, CDR1 is MNHEY and CDR2 SMNVEV (reference sequence). Losses at the gene ends were 5 bases for V and 0 bases for J; bases not matched to a gene: 7. This CDR3 is 16 amino acids long. CDR3 residues: CASSRMQRGSTDTQYF. The DNA of the CDR3 is TGTGCCAGCAGTCGAATGCAGCGGGGGAGCACAGATACGCAGTATTTT.

The chain combines TRBV5-4 with TRBJ1-2, with 9 bases fitting TRBD1. CDR1 SGHNT and CDR2 YYREEE come from the germline V gene (reference sequence). V trimming: 4 bases; J trimming: 6 bases; junction bases outside the gene matches: 4. This CDR3 spans 13 amino acids. The DNA of the CDR3 is TGTGCCAGCAGCAGGGACAGGGTCGATGGCTACACCTTC. Its protein product is CASSRDRVDGYTF.

The chain employs TRBV4-2 and TRBJ1-4; TRBD1 is a possible D gene (5 bases). Trimming shortened V by 3 bases and J by 0 bases, and 8 bases separated the two germline ends. The CDR3 has 15 amino acids. Germline CDR1 and CDR2: LGHNA and YNFKEQ. DNA for the CDR3: TGTGCCAGCAGCCAGGGGCGTTCAACTAATGAAAAACTGTTTTTT. This translates into CASSQGRSTNEKLFF.

The gene calls are TRBV4-3 and TRBJ2-7; the match to TRBD1 covers 8 bases. Germline lookup yields CDR1 LGHNA and CDR2 YSLEER. The CDR3 has 18 residues. Losses at the gene ends were 0 bases for V and 2 bases for J; bases not matched to a gene: 12. The CDR3 coding sequence is TGCGCCAGCAGCCAAGACCTTGTGGGGACAGGTTCAACCTACGAGCAGTACTTC. It is translated as CASSQDLVGTGSTYEQYF.

The chain is built from TRBV6-6 and TRBJ2-6; D might be TRBD2 (5 bases). Germline CDR1 reads MNHNY; CDR2 reads SVGAGI (reference sequence). The CDR3 loop spans 16 amino acids. V was shortened by 2 bases and J by 2 bases, with 10 bases between the two germline ends. This CDR3 reads CASSYGSGTGANVLTF. The CDR3 nucleotides are TGTGCCAGCAGTTACGGGTCGGGGACTGGGGCCAACGTCCTGACTTTC.

The J gene is TRBJ2-7, the V gene TRBV7-3; 10 nucleotides line up with TRBD1. V shed 0 bases and J 5 bases; nucleotides not matched to a gene: 7. The CDR3 loop spans 16 amino acids. Germline assignment: CDR1 SGHTA and CDR2 FQGTGA. The DNA for the CDR3 is TGTGCCAGCAGCTTAACGCCGGGACAGGGGTGGAACGAGCAGTACTTC. Its protein is CASSLTPGQGWNEQYF.

V usage is TRBV2 and J usage is TRBJ2-6; D is unclear. CDR1 SNHLY and CDR2 FYNNEI come from the germline V gene. The V and J ends lost 3 bases and 3 bases respectively, with 3 bases between them. CDR3 size: 13 residues. The CDR3 DNA is TGTGCCAGCAGTGATCTTGGGGCCAACGTCCTGACTTTC. This sequence encodes CASSDLGANVLTF.

The chain carries TRBV9 and TRBJ2-1; D possibly corresponds to TRBD1 (5 bases). This CDR3 spans 15 amino acids. The germline gives CDR1 SGDLS, CDR2 YYNGEE. Deletions cut 0 bases from V and 3 bases from J, with 10 bases between. CDR3 residues: CASSVGQTLYNEQFF. The CDR3 DNA reads TGTGCCAGCAGCGTAGGACAGACCCTCTACAATGAGCAGTTCTTC.

V and J are TRBV12-3 or TRBV12-4 and TRBJ2-1; 7 bases line up with TRBD1. This CDR3 spans 12 amino acids. With V trimmed by 6 bases and J by 12 bases, 8 bases remained unmatched. CDR3 sequence (DNA): TGTGCCAGCAGCCCCGACAGGGAGAGGCAGTTCTTC. Amino acid sequence: CASSPDRERQFF.